These 5 T cell receptor beta chains share one sample of origin, sequenced in a study of shared clonotypes between healthy human individuals. Profiling relied on immunoSEQ multiplex PCR, and the TCRdb table lists in-frame clones only, not all of them. There are more than 2,000,000 clones in the sample; more than 90% occur only once, and 0.11% to 0.15% lies in the top ten. Sequenced input: naive CD4+ T cells sorted from blood. The subset here: CD45RA+ positively selected. These receptors were taken from a man between 18 and 35 years old in good health.

The rearrangement links TRBV5-5 to TRBJ1-4; 9 nucleotides match TRBD1. The V gene end was trimmed by 3 bases and the J gene end by 5 bases; junction bases not matched to a gene: 2. The V gene's germline CDR1 is SGHKS and CDR2 YYEKEE (reference sequence). This CDR3 is 14 amino acids long. The CDR3 is CASSSDRGNEKLFF. The DNA for the CDR3 is TGTGCCAGCAGCTCGGACAGGGGAAATGAAAAACTGTTTTTT.

The chain uses TRBV2 and TRBJ1-2; 8 positions agree with TRBD1. Per the germline V gene, CDR1 is SNHLY and CDR2 is FYNNEI. V lost 5 bases to trimming and J lost 4 bases; unmatched junction nucleotides: 9. CDR3 length equals 15 residues. The CDR3 spells CASSFDRGEIYGYTF. CDR3 in DNA: TGTGCCAGCAGTTTTGACAGGGGAGAAATCTATGGCTACACCTTC.

V and J are TRBV4-1 and TRBJ1-1, with D maybe TRBD1 (5 bases). V shed 2 bases and J shed 3 bases, with 25 bases lying between them. The CDR3 spans 19 residues. Germline V gene data show CDR1 as MGHRA and CDR2 as YSYEKL. CDR3 sequence: CASSQFEGQPHLVYTEAFF. In nucleotides, the CDR3 is TGCGCCAGCAGCCAATTCGAGGGGCAGCCGCACCTAGTATACACTGAAGCTTTCTTT.

Comments on this clone: Additional DNA sequences in this sample encode the identical CDR3. The chain combines TRBV29-1 with TRBJ1-1; D unclear. Per germline, CDR1 SQVTM and CDR2 ANQGSEA. With 4 bases removed from V and 1 base from J, the gap between germline ends came to 4 bases. This CDR3 region has 11 residues. The CDR3: CSVAWNTEAFF. CDR3 nucleotides: TGCAGCGTTGCGTGGAACACTGAAGCTTTCTTT.

In its sample, this clone was seen a few times. The chain has TRBV5-4 and TRBJ1-2, with D uncertain. CDR1 and CDR2 (germline): SGHNT, YYREEE (reference sequence). CDR3 length: 15 residues. Deletions cut 0 bases from V and 3 bases from J, with 12 bases between. CDR3 amino acids: CASSLERRADYGYTF. The CDR3, as DNA: TGTGCCAGCAGCTTGGAGCGGAGGGCCGACTATGGCTACACCTTC.